This entry lists 30 T cell receptor beta chains sequenced from one sample in a study of OX40 agonist ivuxolimab in advanced cancers. The repertoire was sequenced with immunoSEQ multiplex PCR; TCRdb's copy has only in-frame clones and lacks some. The data hold some 68,000 clones, with approximately 86% observed a single time. Material: CD4+ or CD8+ T cells sorted from blood, obtained in a trial of the OX40 agonist ivuxolimab. These receptors originate from an adult with an advanced solid tumor such as melanoma, head and neck, liver or kidney cancer.

The V call is TRBV19, the J call TRBJ1-1; maybe TRBD1 (6 bases). There are 13 residues in the CDR3. Trimming left V 7 bases short and J 8 bases short, with 17 bases between. Germline V gene data show CDR1 as LNHDA and CDR2 as SQIVND (reference sequence). CDR3 sequence: CASIPEGESEAFF. The DNA for the CDR3 is TGTGCCAGTATCCCCGAGGGGGAATCGGAAGCTTTCTTT. Using reference TRBV19 and TRBJ1-1 for the parts outside the CDR3, the full variable domain is DGGITQSPKYLFRKEGQNVTLSCEQNLNHDAMYWYRQDPGQGLRLIYYSQIVNDFQKGDIAEGYSVSREKKESFPLTVTSAQKNPTAFYLCASIPEGESEAFFGQGTRLTVV.

The gene calls are TRBV2 and TRBJ1-6; D is unresolved. Germline V gene sequence: CDR1 SNHLY, CDR2 FYNNEI. V lost 7 bases, J lost 5 bases, and 12 bases lay in between. The CDR3 is 14 amino acids. CDR3 bases: TGTGCCAGCAACGCCGGGAGCCATAATTCACCCCTCCACTTT. Translated: CASNAGSHNSPLHF. Based on the CDR3 plus reference TRBV2 and TRBJ1-6, the full variable domain is EPEVTQTPSHQVTQMGQEVILRCVPISNHLYFYWYRQILGQKVEFLVSFYNNEISEKSEIFDDQFSVERPDGSNFTLKIRSTKLEDSAMYFCASNAGSHNSPLHFGNGTRLTVT.

The gene calls are TRBV6-5 and TRBJ2-3; tentatively, D is TRBD2 (6 bases). Trimming removed 2 bases at V and 0 bases at J, with 12 bases between. CDR3 length: 16 amino acids. The germline V gene has CDR1 MNHEY and CDR2 SVGAGI. The CDR3 reads CASSYGLSLSTDTQYF. The CDR3, as DNA: TGTGCCAGCAGTTACGGACTATCTCTAAGCACAGATACGCAGTATTTT.

V and J are TRBV14 and TRBJ1-4; perhaps TRBD1 as D (5 bases). The CDR3 runs 16 residues. Germline V gives CDR1 SGHDN, CDR2 FVKESK. V was pared by 4 bases and J by 7 bases, with 19 bases between. The CDR3 sequence is CASSPHGGSIVEKLFF. CDR3 DNA: TGTGCCAGCAGCCCCCATGGGGGGTCGATAGTTGAAAAACTGTTTTTT.

The genes are TRBV7-3 and TRBJ2-6; D call uncertain. Germline V CDR1 and CDR2: SGHTA, FQGTGA. The germline V and J ends were trimmed by 3 bases and 4 bases, with 10 bases remaining between them. This CDR3 region has 15 residues. DNA of the CDR3: TGTGCCAGCAGCTTTAAGGTGGGAGGGGCCAACGTCCTGACTTTC. Its translation: CASSFKVGGANVLTF.

In regard to this clone: The junction departs from germline at one end; a sequencing error may be responsible. The sample contains more than one DNA sequence encoding this CDR3. The J gene is TRBJ1-1, the V gene TRBV5-1; 7 bases agree with TRBD1. CDR3 length: 14 amino acids. In germline, CDR1 is SGHRS, CDR2 YFSETQ. The CDR3 DNA reads as TGCGCCAGCAGCGGCGGGACAGCGAACACTGAAGCCTTCTTT. Its translation is CASSGGTANTEAFF.

The rearrangement joins TRBV19 to TRBJ1-2; the D gene is possibly TRBD1 (6 bases). Trimming left V 11 bases short and J 2 bases short, with 12 bases between. The length of the CDR3 is 12 residues. The germline V gene has CDR1 LNHDA and CDR2 SQIVND (reference sequence). The CDR3 DNA reads TGTGCCGGCCGGACAGAAAACTATGGCTACACCTTC. Its protein is CAGRTENYGYTF.

The genes are TRBV28 and TRBJ2-2; TRBD2 matches at 10 bases. CDR3 length equals 15 residues. Germline loops: CDR1 MDHEN, CDR2 SYDVKM. J was trimmed by 4 bases and V by 6 bases; bases with no gene match: 5. For the CDR3, the DNA is TGTGCCAGCAGGGGAGCGGGAGGGATCACCGGGGAGCTGTTTTTT. As protein: CASRGAGGITGELFF.

This chain connects TRBV19 to TRBJ2-2, with TRBD2 identical over 8 bases. Germline trimming cut 3 bases from V and 4 bases from J; bases unmatched to any gene: 7. Germline V gene data show CDR1 as LNHDA and CDR2 as SQIVND (reference sequence). This CDR3 has 16 residues. The CDR3 region is CASSIGGAISTGELFF. The CDR3 nucleotides read TGTGCCAGTAGTATCGGGGGGGCGATAAGCACCGGGGAGCTGTTTTTT. Using reference TRBV19 and TRBJ2-2 for the parts outside the CDR3, the full variable domain is DGGITQSPKYLFRKEGQNVTLSCEQNLNHDAMYWYRQDPGQGLRLIYYSQIVNDFQKGDIAEGYSVSREKKESFPLTVTSAQKNPTAFYLCASSIGGAISTGELFFGEGSRLTVL.

The chain recombines TRBV5-1 with TRBJ2-4; D is unresolved. From germline, CDR1 is SGHRS and CDR2 YFSETQ. V gave up 0 bases and J gave up 5 bases, with 15 bases separating them. This CDR3 is 16 amino acids long. The CDR3 loop is CASSLEGISDQNIQYF. The DNA for the CDR3 is TGCGCCAGCAGCTTGGAGGGCATCTCGGACCAAAACATTCAGTACTTC.

Concerning this clone: The germline gene is not matched at one end of the junction; a read error may be the cause. This chain connects TRBV2 to TRBJ1-5; weak D call: TRBD1 (6 bases). The germline gives CDR1 SNHLY, CDR2 FYNNEI. This CDR3 comprises 14 residues. The CDR3 coding sequence is TGTGCCAGCTGGGAGGGGGATTGGAATCAACCCCAGCATTTT. As protein: CASWEGDWNQPQHF.

This clone was counted between two and nine times. The rearrangement uses TRBV19 and TRBJ2-1, with 11 nucleotides matching TRBD2. Germline trimming cut 5 bases from V and 2 bases from J; bases unmatched to any gene: 8. The CDR3 is made up of 17 amino acids. Germline V gene lookup returns CDR1 LNHDA and CDR2 SQIVND (reference sequence). CDR3 nucleotide sequence: TGTGCCAGTAGTCGTACTAGCGGGAGTAGCGCCTACAATGAGCAGTTCTTC. Protein sequence: CASSRTSGSSAYNEQFF.

The chain recombines TRBV7-2 with TRBJ2-4; tentative D call: TRBD1 (5 bases). The CDR3 totals 13 residues. In germline, CDR1 is SGHTA, CDR2 FQGNSA. Trimming cost V 2 bases and J 10 bases, with 12 bases left between them. The CDR3 sequence is CASSLLIGAIQYF. CDR3 DNA: TGTGCCAGCAGCTTATTAATAGGGGCTATTCAGTACTTC.

The J gene is TRBJ1-6, the V gene TRBV6-6; TRBD1 matches at 10 bases. Unmatched junction bases numbered 10, after V lost 6 bases and J lost 11 bases. The germline V gene has CDR1 MNHNY and CDR2 SVGAGI (reference sequence). CDR3 length: 15 amino acids. CDR3 sequence (DNA): TGTGCCAGCAGCTACCGGGACAGGGGTTCTCCACCCCTCCACTTT. It translates to CASSYRDRGSPPLHF.

CDR3 sequence (DNA): TGTGCCAGCAGCCTTCTAGCGGGGACAGGGATTTACAATGAGCAGTTCTTC. Its translation is CASSLLAGTGIYNEQFF. This chain joins TRBV4-2 and TRBJ2-1; D possibly uses TRBD1 or TRBD2 (9 bases each). Germline V gene sequence: CDR1 LGHNA, CDR2 YNFKEQ. With 4 bases removed from V and 4 bases from J, the gap between germline ends came to 20 bases. This CDR3 region has 17 residues.

V and J are TRBV7-9 and TRBJ2-3, with D possibly TRBD2 on 6 matching bases. Trimming took 5 bases from V and 2 from J, leaving 11 bases between them. Germline loops: CDR1 SEHNR, CDR2 FQNEAQ (reference sequence). CDR3 length: 14 amino acids. CDR3 protein: CASSPGLPTDTQYF. CDR3 coding DNA: TGTGCCAGCAGCCCCGGACTACCCACAGATACGCAGTATTTT.

The chain recombines TRBV5-1 with TRBJ2-1; 13 bases are shared with TRBD2. The V and J ends lost 4 bases and 2 bases, in that order; junction bases with no gene match: 3. This CDR3 is 16 amino acids long. Germline assignment: CDR1 SGHRS and CDR2 YFSETQ. In DNA, the CDR3 is TGCGCCAGCAGCCCAGGGACTAGCGGGGCCTACAATGAGCAGTTCTTC. This codes for CASSPGTSGAYNEQFF.

The CDR3 protein is CASSTLRRANYGYTF. CDR3 nucleotides: TGTGCCAGCAGCACCCTGAGAAGGGCTAACTATGGCTACACCTTC. This sequence joins TRBV28 and TRBJ1-2; unclear D gene. Germline V gene data show CDR1 as MDHEN and CDR2 as SYDVKM. The V end was cut by 6 bases, the J end by 0 bases, with 14 bases between. CDR3 size: 15 residues.

J is TRBJ2-3 and V is TRBV11-2, with D perhaps matching TRBD1 or TRBD2 (5 bases each). The CDR3 totals 18 residues. V was clipped by 1 base and J by 3 bases, with 20 bases between them. Germline-derived CDR1 and CDR2 are SGHAT and FQNNGV. CDR3 sequence (DNA): TGTGCCAGCAGCTTAGGGGCCCTAGCAAGAAGGGGAACAGATACGCAGTATTTT. Translation gives CASSLGALARRGTDTQYF.

The chain combines TRBV5-6 with TRBJ2-5; D is ambiguous. Germline CDR1 is SGHDT and CDR2 is YYEEEE. The length of the CDR3 is 13 residues. Trimming removed 3 bases at V and 2 bases at J, with 8 bases between. The CDR3: CASSSSSQETQYF. The CDR3 nucleotides are TGTGCCAGCAGCTCTTCCTCTCAAGAGACCCAGTACTTC.

DNA for the CDR3: TGTGCCATCAGTGGGGACAGTCCTTATGGCTACACCTTC. Residues: CAISGDSPYGYTF. The gene calls are TRBV10-3 and TRBJ1-2, with 7 bases fitting TRBD1. The CDR3 extends over 13 amino acids. Per germline, CDR1 ENHRY and CDR2 SYGVKD. J lost 5 bases, V lost 4 bases, and 4 bases had no gene match.

The rearrangement joins TRBV27 to TRBJ2-1; 8 bases are shared with TRBD2. CDR3 length: 17 amino acids. Trimming cost V 2 bases and J 0 bases; bases outside gene matches: 6. Per the germline V gene, CDR1 is MNHEY and CDR2 is SMNVEV (reference sequence). CDR3 in amino acids: CASSLRGSGSSYNEQFF. The CDR3 DNA reads TGTGCCAGCAGTTTAAGGGGCAGCGGGAGCTCCTACAATGAGCAGTTCTTC.

The chain combines TRBV28 with TRBJ2-1, with a possible D match to TRBD2 (5 bases). From germline, CDR1 is MDHEN and CDR2 SYDVKM. This CDR3 comprises 16 residues. The V gene lost 6 bases and the J gene lost 4 bases, with 19 bases spanning the gap. Here the CDR3 reads CASRLASRALYNEQFF. The CDR3 nucleotides are TGTGCCAGCAGACTCGCCTCGCGGGCCTTGTACAATGAGCAGTTCTTC. Drawing the rest from reference TRBV28 and TRBJ2-1, the complete variable domain is DVKVTQSSRYLVKRTGEKVFLECVQDMDHENMFWYRQDPGLGLRLIYFSYDVKMKEKGDIPEGYSVSREKKERFSLILESASTNQTSMYLCASRLASRALYNEQFFGPGTRLTVL.

The CDR3 is CASSTGTASTGELFF. The CDR3 region has the DNA TGTGCCAGCAGCACCGGGACAGCGAGCACCGGGGAGCTGTTTTTT. The J gene is TRBJ2-2, the V gene TRBV21-1; the D call of TRBD1 is as the table states it, not checked on the DNA. TRBV21-1 is described as a pseudogene. This CDR3 region has 15 residues.

This chain links TRBV28 with TRBJ1-5; possibly TRBD1 for D (5 bases). V was trimmed by 5 bases and J by 6 bases, leaving 17 bases between them. This CDR3 has 15 amino acids. From germline, CDR1 is MDHEN and CDR2 SYDVKM. CDR3: CASSGVGGYTQPQHF. CDR3 coding DNA: TGTGCCAGCAGTGGTGTGGGGGGTTACACTCAGCCCCAGCATTTT. Supplemented by reference TRBV28 and TRBJ1-5, the full variable domain reads DVKVTQSSRYLVKRTGEKVFLECVQDMDHENMFWYRQDPGLGLRLIYFSYDVKMKEKGDIPEGYSVSREKKERFSLILESASTNQTSMYLCASSGVGGYTQPQHFGDGTRLSIL.

This chain joins TRBV6-4 and TRBJ2-1, with 10 bases that match TRBD2. The CDR3 loop spans 15 amino acids. CDR1 MRHNA and CDR2 SNTAGT come from the germline V gene. Trimming at V came to 4 bases and at J to 5 bases, leaving 5 bases not matched to a gene. This CDR3 reads CASSALAGAHNEQFF. In DNA form, the CDR3 reads TGTGCCAGCAGTGCCCTAGCGGGGGCGCACAATGAGCAGTTCTTC.

The V gene is TRBV25-1, the J gene TRBJ1-5; TRBD1 might be the D (6 bases). In germline, CDR1 is MGHDK, CDR2 SYGVNS. This CDR3 is 14 amino acids long. Trimming took off 6 bases at V and 6 bases at J, with 15 bases between the two ends. The DNA for the CDR3 is TGTGCCAGCAGCCAAACAGGGCCGGGTCAGCCCCAGCATTTT. Translated: CASSQTGPGQPQHF.

This CDR3 is CASSLRSPHRETQYF. The CDR3 nucleotides read TGTGCCAGCAGCTTGAGGTCGCCCCACCGAGAGACCCAGTACTTC. This chain joins TRBV5-4 and TRBJ2-5; no reliable D call. CDR1 SGHNT and CDR2 YYREEE come from the germline V gene (reference sequence). Trimming removed 1 base from V and 4 bases from J, with 14 bases in between. The CDR3 spans 15 residues.

The CDR3 reads CAIDSQEQFF. The CDR3 region has the DNA TGTGCCATAGACAGCCAAGAGCAGTTCTTC. The chain carries TRBV7-9 and TRBJ2-1, with D perhaps matching TRBD1 (5 bases). This CDR3 is 10 amino acids long. CDR1 and CDR2 (germline): SEHNR, FQNEAQ (reference sequence). V was cut by 10 bases and J by 10 bases, with 11 bases left in between.

The chain joins TRBV5-1 to TRBJ1-3, with TRBD1 matching over 8 bases. This CDR3 spans 18 amino acids. Germline CDR1 is SGHRS and CDR2 is YFSETQ. V lost 0 bases and J lost 0; bases outside the gene matches: 8. The CDR3 nucleotides read TGCGCCAGCAGCTTGGGGCCGACAGGGGCAAGCTCTGGAAACACCATATATTTT. Amino acid sequence: CASSLGPTGASSGNTIYF.